The rows below give T cell receptor beta chains drawn from one sample of a study of blood T cell repertoires in COVID-19. Profiled with immunoSEQ multiplex PCR; TCRdb holds only in-frame clones, not every one. The profile shows roughly 250,000 clones, nearly 85% of them singletons. Input material: peripheral blood. The receptors derive from a human donor in a cohort sampled during active COVID-19. Each CDR3 is given with its conserved first and last residue. Fields, in order: D gene, clone size, V gene, J gene, CDR3 protein, CDR3 DNA. D genes are given only for firm matches. For some rows the clone size is stated as once, few or many, or as a class when expanded; others skip it.

-,-,TRBV19,TRBJ2-7,CASSPLADTYEQYF,TGTGCCAGTAGTCCTCTGGCGGACACCTACGAGCAGTACTTC
-,once,TRBV4-2,TRBJ2-2,CASSQDGFGGNTGELFF,TGTGCCAGCAGCCAAGATGGTTTCGGGGGTAACACCGGGGAGCTGTTTTTT
TRBD1,-,TRBV29-1,TRBJ1-1,CSVLTGGWTEAFF,TGCAGCGTTCTTACAGGGGGATGGACTGAAGCTTTCTTT
-,-,TRBV27,TRBJ2-7,CASSSSSAGAYEQYF,TGTGCCAGCAGTTCCTCGAGCGCGGGGGCTTACGAGCAGTACTTC
-,-,TRBV24-1,TRBJ2-7,CATSDRGWPYEQYF,TGTGCCACCAGTGACCGCGGGTGGCCCTACGAGCAGTACTTC
-,-,TRBV7-9,TRBJ2-2,CASSFGQPNTGELFF,TGTGCCAGCAGCTTTGGGCAGCCGAACACCGGGGAGCTGTTTTTT
-,-,TRBV3-1/TRBV3-2,TRBJ2-7,CASSQDRGYEQYF,TGTGCCAGCAGCCAAGATCGGGGATACGAGCAGTACTTC
TRBD2,-,TRBV5-1,TRBJ2-3,CASNSGGPVDTQYF,TGCGCCAGCAATTCGGGAGGGCCGGTAGATACGCAGTATTTT
-,-,TRBV19,TRBJ2-5,CASSTQGGETQYF,TGTGCCAGTAGTACACAGGGGGGGGAGACCCAGTACTTC
TRBD2,-,TRBV6-5,TRBJ2-5,CASSYDRLAGEETQYF,TGTGCCAGCAGTTACGATAGGCTAGCGGGAGAAGAGACCCAGTACTTC
TRBD1,-,TRBV7-2,TRBJ2-2,CASHQFDLTGLNTGELFF,TGTGCCAGCCACCAATTTGACCTGACAGGGCTGAACACCGGGGAGCTGTTTTTT
-,-,TRBV19,TRBJ2-7,CASSGRRGAVHEQYF,TGTGCCAGTAGTGGCCGCAGGGGGGCCGTCCACGAGCAGTACTTC
-,-,TRBV5-4,TRBJ1-4,CASSLEAQGSEKLFF,TGTGCCAGCAGCTTGGAGGCACAGGGCAGTGAAAAACTGTTTTTT
-,-,TRBV24-1,TRBJ1-5,CATSAPNQPQHF,TGTGCCACCAGTGCCCCTAATCAGCCCCAGCATTTT
-,-,TRBV6-4,TRBJ2-2,CASSVDHTGELFF,TGTGCCAGCAGTGTAGATCACACCGGGGAGCTGTTTTTT
TRBD2,-,TRBV6-2/TRBV6-3,TRBJ2-7,CASSRLVGGIYEQYF,TGTGCCAGCAGTCGTCTAGTGGGGGGGATCTACGAGCAGTACTTC
TRBD2,-,TRBV7-9,TRBJ2-5,CASSLGLAGERQETQYF,TGTGCCAGCAGCTTGGGACTAGCGGGAGAACGGCAAGAGACCCAGTACTTC